These 32 T cell receptor beta chains were all obtained from the same sample, sequenced in a study of blood T cell repertoires in COVID-19. Produced via immunoSEQ multiplex PCR; TCRdb's table is partial and in-frame only. The table shows approximately 220,000 clones, with about nine tenths occurring only once. Input material: PBMCs or T cells enriched from blood (not recorded which). Source of these receptors: a young woman with acute COVID-19.

Many counts were recorded for this clone. The rearrangement joins TRBV20-1 to TRBJ2-5; D call uncertain. This CDR3 region has 11 residues. Trimming shortened V by 8 bases and J by 0 bases, and 7 bases separated the two germline ends. Germline lookup yields CDR1 DFQATT and CDR2 SNEGSKA (reference sequence). The CDR3 region is CSSQHQETQYF. The CDR3 region has the DNA TGCAGTTCACAACACCAAGAGACCCAGTACTTC.

The chain recombines TRBV27 with TRBJ1-2; no firm D call. V was cut by 6 bases and J by 4 bases, with 9 bases left in between. The CDR3 is made up of 12 amino acids. Per the germline V gene, CDR1 is MNHEY and CDR2 is SMNVEV (reference sequence). The DNA of the CDR3 is TGTGCCAGCAGGTCGGGGAGCTATGGCTACACCTTC. Its protein is CASRSGSYGYTF.

The CDR3 protein is CASSEVPGGNNQPQHF. CDR3 nucleotide sequence: TGTGCCAGCAGTGAAGTCCCAGGGGGAAATAATCAGCCCCAGCATTTT. The chain has TRBV6-1 and TRBJ1-5, with 7 positions matching TRBD1. The CDR3 length is 16 residues. V was clipped by 1 base and J by 4 bases; unmatched bases: 7. Germline V lookup: CDR1 MNHNS, CDR2 SASEGT.

The genes are TRBV27 and TRBJ2-2; weak D call: TRBD1 (6 bases). The ends were cut back, 5 bases at V and 1 base at J, with 17 bases in the middle. This CDR3 spans 17 amino acids. Germline V gives CDR1 MNHEY, CDR2 SMNVEV (reference sequence). The CDR3 sequence is CASSVLTGTQNTGELFF. DNA of the CDR3: TGTGCCAGCAGTGTCCTTACCGGGACACAGAACACCGGGGAGCTGTTTTTT.

This chain connects TRBV2 to TRBJ1-2, with 9 bases that match TRBD1. The junction had 9 bases not matched to a gene; V was cut back by 4 bases and J by 6 bases. Germline CDR1 SNHLY, CDR2 FYNNEI. The CDR3 length is 15 residues. For the CDR3, the DNA is TGTGCCAGCAGTGGGTCCCGGACAGGGGAAAATGGCTACACCTTC. Protein product: CASSGSRTGENGYTF.

To note about this clone: The same CDR3 arises from other DNA sequences in this sample as well. The CDR3 sequence is CASSLETGVGGSPLHF. In DNA, the CDR3 is TGCGCCAGCAGCTTAGAAACAGGGGTTGGGGGTTCACCCCTCCACTTT. The genes are TRBV5-1 and TRBJ1-6, with TRBD1 matching 7 bases. Germline V lookup: CDR1 SGHRS, CDR2 YFSETQ. Losses at the gene ends were 2 bases for V and 9 bases for J; bases not matched to a gene: 11. There are 16 residues in the CDR3. The whole variable domain, filled in from reference TRBV5-1 and TRBJ1-6, reads KAGVTQTPRYLIKTRGQQVTLSCSPISGHRSVSWYQQTPGQGLQFLFEYFSETQRNKGNFPGRFSGRQFSNSRSEMNVSTLELGDSALYLCASSLETGVGGSPLHFGNGTRLTVT.

The chain carries TRBV5-1 and TRBJ1-2; the match to TRBD1 covers 10 bases. After removal of 5 bases from V and 6 bases from J, the junction contained 22 bases not matched to a gene. The CDR3 covers 19 residues. CDR1 and CDR2 from the germline V gene are SGHRS and YFSETQ. This CDR3 reads CASSLTPTTGQGGFHGYTF. The DNA for the CDR3 is TGCGCCAGCAGTTTAACACCCACAACCGGACAGGGGGGTTTTCATGGCTACACCTTC.

The rearrangement links TRBV28 to TRBJ1-1; a possible D gene is TRBD1 (6 bases). Between the trimmed V and J ends, which lost 4 bases and 1 base, there was a span of 16 bases. The germline CDR1 and CDR2 sequences are MDHEN and SYDVKM. The CDR3 loop spans 16 amino acids. CDR3 loop: CASSSTGLKGNTEAFF. CDR3 bases: TGTGCCAGCAGTTCGACAGGTTTAAAGGGGAACACTGAAGCTTTCTTT.

CDR3 nucleotide sequence: TGTGCCAGCAGTGATCTGGGGGGTGCAGATACGCAGTATTTT. This encodes CASSDLGGADTQYF. The gene calls are TRBV6-1 and TRBJ2-3, with D possibly TRBD2 on 6 matching bases. Trimming removed 3 bases at V and 4 bases at J, with 11 bases between. Per germline, CDR1 MNHNS and CDR2 SASEGT. The CDR3 loop spans 14 amino acids.

This clone has a single count. The chain combines TRBV18 with TRBJ1-2, with 7 bases matching TRBD1. The CDR3 spans 17 residues. The germline V gene has CDR1 KGHSH and CDR2 LQKENI. The J segment lost 0 bases and the V segment lost 5 bases, leaving 12 bases of the junction unmatched. The CDR3 sequence is CASSASAGGVSNYGYTF. CDR3 in DNA: TGTGCCAGCTCAGCGTCAGCAGGGGGTGTATCTAACTATGGCTACACCTTC.

The V gene is TRBV9, the J gene TRBJ1-6; 7 positions agree with TRBD1. The CDR3 has 15 residues. With V trimmed by 3 bases and J by 6 bases, 6 bases remained unmatched. Germline V lookup: CDR1 SGDLS, CDR2 YYNGEE. The CDR3 region has the DNA TGTGCCAGCAGCGGAGGGACAGAACGTAATTCACCCCTCCACTTT. As protein: CASSGGTERNSPLHF.

This chain joins TRBV28 and TRBJ1-2; D not certain. CDR1 and CDR2 from the germline V gene are MDHEN and SYDVKM. Trimming stripped 2 bases from V and 6 bases from J, with 7 bases between. The CDR3 runs to 12 residues. CDR3 DNA: TGTGCCAGCAGTTTACGGGAGGATGGCTACACCTTC. Protein sequence: CASSLREDGYTF.

The V gene is TRBV3-1 (or the pseudogene TRBV3-2), the J gene TRBJ2-3, with TRBD2 identical over 8 bases. CDR1 LGHDT and CDR2 YNNKEL come from the germline V gene (reference sequence). The CDR3 consists of 14 residues. The V segment lost 6 bases and the J segment 2 bases; nucleotides outside the gene matches: 4. The CDR3 nucleotides are TGTGCCAGCAGTCTCGGGGGGGCCACAGATACGCAGTATTTT. It yields the protein CASSLGGATDTQYF.

The chain couples TRBV5-8 to TRBJ1-4, with TRBD1 matching 8 bases. The germline CDR1 and CDR2 sequences are SGHTS and YDEGEE. This CDR3 region has 16 residues. Losses at the gene ends were 0 bases for V and 5 bases for J; bases not matched to a gene: 6. CDR3 protein: CASSLVSAGGNEKLFF. CDR3 DNA: TGTGCCAGCAGCTTGGTGTCGGCAGGGGGCAATGAAAAACTGTTTTTT. Full variable domain (rest looked up from reference TRBV5-8 and TRBJ1-4): EAGVTQSPTHLIKTRGQQATLRCSPISGHTSVYWYQQALGLGLQFLLWYDEGEERNRGNFPPRFSGRQFPNYSSELNVNALELEDSALYLCASSLVSAGGNEKLFFGSGTQLSVL.

The chain couples TRBV11-3 to TRBJ1-1; no clear D. Germline CDR1 is SGHNT and CDR2 is YENEEA. V gave up 4 bases and J gave up 2 bases, with 8 bases separating them. The CDR3 consists of 13 residues. CDR3 in amino acids: CASSSRRNTEAFF. For the CDR3, the DNA is TGTGCCAGCAGCTCGAGGAGAAACACTGAAGCTTTCTTT.

CDR3: CASSLGGQGIYEQYF. DNA of the CDR3: TGTGCCAGCAGCTTAGGGGGTCAGGGAATTTACGAGCAGTACTTC. This sequence joins TRBV7-2 and TRBJ2-7, with a tentative D call TRBD1 (5 bases). V lost 1 base and J lost 4, with 14 bases in between. CDR1 SGHTA and CDR2 FQGNSA come from the germline V gene. The CDR3 totals 15 residues.

The chain has TRBV11-2 and TRBJ1-4; 10 nucleotides line up with TRBD1. CDR1 is SGHAT, CDR2 FQNNGV, per germline. The CDR3 runs 15 residues. J lost 5 bases, V lost 1 base, and 1 base had no gene match. The CDR3, as DNA: TGTGCCAGCAGCTTAGCGGGACAGGGGAATGAAAAACTGTTTTTT. Translating it yields CASSLAGQGNEKLFF.

This clone was seen a few times. The chain links TRBV27 to TRBJ1-5; D uncertain. V was shortened by 0 bases and J by 1 base, with 7 bases between the two germline ends. Germline values: CDR1 MNHEY, CDR2 SMNVEV (reference sequence). The CDR3 consists of 15 residues. The CDR3 DNA sequence: TGTGCCAGCAGTTTATCGTCAACAAGCAATCAGCCCCAGCATTTT. Translated, it gives CASSLSSTSNQPQHF.

The rearrangement uses TRBV19 and TRBJ2-7; perhaps TRBD2 as D (6 bases). Germline CDR1 LNHDA, CDR2 SQIVND (reference sequence). V dropped 0 bases and J dropped 3 bases, with 21 bases sitting between them. The CDR3 is made up of 18 amino acids. The CDR3 protein is CASSIETPTSGSGYEQYF. The CDR3 coding sequence is TGTGCCAGTAGTATAGAGACTCCTACCAGCGGTAGCGGCTACGAGCAGTACTTC.

This chain joins TRBV5-8 and TRBJ1-1, with TRBD1 matching over 8 bases. Germline V gives CDR1 SGHTS, CDR2 YDEGEE. J was trimmed by 6 bases and V by 2 bases; bases with no gene match: 6. CDR3 length equals 14 residues. The CDR3 bases are TGTGCCAGCAGCTTATGGCAGGGGGCCCCTGAAGCTTTCTTT. Translation: CASSLWQGAPEAFF.

CDR3 region: CASSSPLTGFEQYF. CDR3 sequence (DNA): TGTGCCAGCAGCTCTCCCTTGACAGGGTTCGAGCAGTACTTC. The chain employs TRBV6-2 or TRBV6-3 and TRBJ2-7; 7 bases are a match to TRBD1. Germline CDR1 and CDR2: MNHEY and SVGEGT. The CDR3 loop spans 14 amino acids. V shed 6 bases, J shed 6 bases, and the junction held 11 bases outside the gene matches.

The chain recombines TRBV5-6 with TRBJ1-1, with 7 nucleotides matching TRBD1. The CDR3 has 14 amino acids. With 4 bases clipped from V and 0 bases from J, the junction kept 3 bases outside the gene matches. The V gene's germline CDR1 is SGHDT and CDR2 YYEEEE. CDR3 sequence (DNA): TGTGCCAGCAGCCTGGACAGGATGAACACTGAAGCTTTCTTT. Protein sequence: CASSLDRMNTEAFF.

In DNA, the CDR3 is TGTGCCAGCAGCTCCCGGGACACAAACACTGAAGCTTTCTTT. Translation: CASSSRDTNTEAFF. The chain recombines TRBV9 with TRBJ1-1, with D perhaps TRBD1 (6 bases). CDR1 SGDLS and CDR2 YYNGEE come from the germline V gene. The CDR3 is made up of 14 amino acids. V lost 4 bases and J lost 2, with 12 bases in between. The full variable domain, rest sourced from reference TRBV9 and TRBJ1-1, is DSGVTQTPKHLITATGQRVTLRCSPRSGDLSVYWYQQSLDQGLQFLIQYYNGEERAKGNILERFSAQQFPDLHSELNLSSLELGDSALYFCASSSRDTNTEAFFGQGTRLTVV.

V usage is TRBV3-1 (or the pseudogene TRBV3-2) and J usage is TRBJ2-6; a weak D match, TRBD1 (6 bases). The CDR3 has 17 amino acids. Between the trimmed V and J ends, which lost 5 bases and 0 bases, there was a span of 14 bases. Germline loops: CDR1 LGHDT, CDR2 YNNKEL (reference sequence). This CDR3 is CASSSRGGGSGANVLTF. CDR3 sequence (DNA): TGTGCCAGCAGCTCCAGGGGCGGTGGCTCTGGGGCCAACGTCCTGACTTTC.

The V and J genes are TRBV29-1 and TRBJ2-7; D might be TRBD2 (5 bases). The V end was cut by 5 bases, the J end by 7 bases, with 18 bases between. Germline V gene lookup returns CDR1 SQVTM and CDR2 ANQGSEA. The CDR3 consists of 13 residues. As DNA, the CDR3 is TGCAGCGTTACGAAAGGAGACTCGGGGGAGCAGTACTTC. Its translation is CSVTKGDSGEQYF.

V is TRBV2 and J is TRBJ2-3; tentative D call: TRBD2 (6 bases). Germline CDR1 SNHLY, CDR2 FYNNEI. Trimming stripped 7 bases from V and 8 bases from J, with 19 bases between. This CDR3 is built from 14 residues. The CDR3 region has the DNA TGTGCCAGCAATGGAGGGGCCCCTGGGGTTACGCAGTATTTT. Translating it yields CASNGGAPGVTQYF. Looking up the rest from reference TRBV2 and TRBJ2-3 gives the full variable domain: EPEVTQTPSHQVTQMGQEVILRCVPISNHLYFYWYRQILGQKVEFLVSFYNNEISEKSEIFDDQFSVERPDGSNFTLKIRSTKLEDSAMYFCASNGGAPGVTQYFGPGTRLTVL.

This chain links TRBV9 with TRBJ2-2, with TRBD2 identical over 10 bases. V was pared by 4 bases and J by 2 bases, with 5 bases of the junction left unmatched. There are 16 residues in the CDR3. In germline, CDR1 is SGDLS, CDR2 YYNGEE. CDR3 sequence (DNA): TGTGCCAGCAGCCCAACACTAGCGGGAAACACCGGGGAGCTGTTTTTT. Translated, it gives CASSPTLAGNTGELFF.

The chain combines TRBV6-1 with TRBJ2-7; possible D gene TRBD1, 5 bases. CDR3 length: 16 amino acids. In germline, CDR1 is MNHNS, CDR2 SASEGT. V lost 4 bases to trimming and J lost 7 bases, with 23 bases between them. CDR3 sequence reads: CASSAAPGVGSGEQYF. The CDR3 nucleotides read TGTGCCAGCAGTGCAGCCCCAGGAGTAGGGTCAGGGGAGCAGTACTTC.

The chain employs TRBV29-1 and TRBJ2-5; 15 positions agree with TRBD2. V shed 6 bases and J 3 bases; nucleotides not matched to a gene: 11. The CDR3 is 17 amino acids. Germline-derived CDR1 and CDR2 are SQVTM and ANQGSEA. CDR3 residues: CSVETRTSGGAEETQYF. CDR3 DNA: TGCAGCGTCGAGACTCGGACTAGCGGGGGGGCCGAAGAGACCCAGTACTTC.

The chain joins TRBV7-9 to TRBJ1-5, with D unclear. CDR1 and CDR2 (germline): SEHNR, FQNEAQ (reference sequence). V lost 1 base and J lost 4, with 11 bases in between. This CDR3 is built from 15 residues. Written as DNA, the CDR3 is TGTGCCAGCAGCTTAGACCGACTAGGGAATCAGCCCCAGCATTTT. Its translation is CASSLDRLGNQPQHF.

The chain recombines TRBV5-1 with TRBJ2-7; 9 positions match TRBD1. Germline CDR1 and CDR2: SGHRS and YFSETQ. J lost 3 bases, V lost 0 bases, and 10 bases had no gene match. The CDR3 runs to 17 residues. The DNA of the CDR3 is TGCGCCAGCAGCTTGGGTTTAAGAGGGACAGGGCACTACGAGCAGTACTTC. Residues: CASSLGLRGTGHYEQYF.

The rearrangement joins TRBV5-4 to TRBJ2-5; tentatively, D is TRBD1 (6 bases). The germline gives CDR1 SGHNT, CDR2 YYREEE (reference sequence). Between the trimmed V and J ends, which lost 0 bases and 5 bases, there was a span of 11 bases. The CDR3 is 14 amino acids. CDR3 sequence reads: CASSLDGGRETQYF. For the CDR3, the DNA is TGTGCCAGCAGCTTGGATGGGGGCAGGGAGACCCAGTACTTC.